This T cell receptor beta chain was recovered during a study of early T cells in non-severe SARS-CoV-2 infection. Study in general: Chains were unpaired, as sequencing was done on bulk RNA from unsorted whole blood.

In the library, individual cDNA molecules carried attached unique molecular identifiers. TCRdb ran MiXCR on the 5' RACE reads and lists one entry per CDR3 protein. Of just over 95,000 distinct CDR3 sequences in the sample, approximately 10% were seen once. On this clonotype: What it binds is not known.

Study outcomes and limitations: VDJdb matching, biased toward anti-spike CD8 responses, missed private and CD4 specificities.

Germline loops: CDR1 SGHAT, CDR2 FQNNGV. Trimming cost V 5 bases and J 6 bases; bases outside gene matches: 9. The CDR3 is 14 amino acids. Sequenced here: whole blood, sampled at baseline. This chain uses TRBV11-2 with TRBJ2-7; 8 bases are shared with TRBD2. The clonotype was recovered from an adult who was a healthcare worker with PCR-confirmed SARS-CoV-2 infection or an uninfected control (not recorded which). The CDR3 reads CASSPNWAGGEQYF. The CDR3 bases are TGTGCCAGCAGCCCGAACTGGGCGGGAGGCGAGCAGTACTTC.